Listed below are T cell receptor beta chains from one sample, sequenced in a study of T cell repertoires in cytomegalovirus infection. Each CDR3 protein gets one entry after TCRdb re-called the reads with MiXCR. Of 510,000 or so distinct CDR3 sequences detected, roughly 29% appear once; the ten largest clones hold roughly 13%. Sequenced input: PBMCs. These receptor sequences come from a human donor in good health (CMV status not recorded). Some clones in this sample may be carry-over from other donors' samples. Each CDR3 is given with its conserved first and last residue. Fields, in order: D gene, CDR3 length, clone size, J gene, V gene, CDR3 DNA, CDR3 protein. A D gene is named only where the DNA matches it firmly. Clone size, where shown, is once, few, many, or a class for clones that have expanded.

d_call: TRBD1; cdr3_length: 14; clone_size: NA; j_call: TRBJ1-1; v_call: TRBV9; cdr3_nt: TGTGCCAGCAGCGTGGGACAGGGGAGCGCTGAAGCTTTCTTT; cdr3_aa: CASSVGQGSAEAFF
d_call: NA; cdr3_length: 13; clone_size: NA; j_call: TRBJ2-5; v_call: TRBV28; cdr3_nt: TGTGCCAGCAGGCCGGGAACTCAAGAGACCCAGTACTTC; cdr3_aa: CASRPGTQETQYF
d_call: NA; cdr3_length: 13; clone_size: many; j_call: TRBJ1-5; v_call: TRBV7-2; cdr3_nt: TGTGCCAGCAGCTTAGCCCCCAATCAGCCCCAGCATTTT; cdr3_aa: CASSLAPNQPQHF
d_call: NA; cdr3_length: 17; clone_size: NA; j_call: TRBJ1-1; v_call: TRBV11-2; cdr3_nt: TGTGCCAGCAGCGACTGGGAGAGCCTATGGGAGGACACTGAAGCTTTCTTT; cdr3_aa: CASSDWESLWEDTEAFF
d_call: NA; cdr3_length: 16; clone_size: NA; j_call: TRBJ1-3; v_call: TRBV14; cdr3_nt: TGTGCCAGCAGCCAAGATACGGTGTGGGGTGGAAACACCATATATTTT; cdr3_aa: CASSQDTVWGGNTIYF
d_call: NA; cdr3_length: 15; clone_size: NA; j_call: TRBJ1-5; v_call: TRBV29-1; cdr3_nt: TGCAGCGTTTCCCGTGGGGCTTCAGGGGATCAGCCCCAGCATTTT; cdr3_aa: CSVSRGASGDQPQHF
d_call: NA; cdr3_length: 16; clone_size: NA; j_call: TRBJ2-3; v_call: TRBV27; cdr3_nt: TGTGCCAGCAGTTTATCGGGGACTTTTAGGGCAGATACGCAGTATTTT; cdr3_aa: CASSLSGTFRADTQYF
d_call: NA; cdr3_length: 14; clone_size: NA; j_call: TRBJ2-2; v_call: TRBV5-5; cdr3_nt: TGTGCCAGCAGCTTGGGTTTGGGCTCCGGGGAGCTGTTTTTT; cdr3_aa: CASSLGLGSGELFF
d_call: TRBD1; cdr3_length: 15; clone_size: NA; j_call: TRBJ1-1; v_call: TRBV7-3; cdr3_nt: TGTGCCAGCAGCTTAGAGGGGGACAGGGTAACTGAAGCTTTATTT; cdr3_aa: CASSLEGDRVTEALF
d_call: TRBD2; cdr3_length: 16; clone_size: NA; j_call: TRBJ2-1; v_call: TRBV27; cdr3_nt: TGTGCCAGCAGTTTATCCGGACTAGTAATGGGCAATGAGCAGTTCTTC; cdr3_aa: CASSLSGLVMGNEQFF
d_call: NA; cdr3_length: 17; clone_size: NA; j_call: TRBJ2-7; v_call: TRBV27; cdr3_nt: TGTGCCAGCAGTTCCCAGGTGGTTGCGGTACCCTCCTACGAGCAGTACTTC; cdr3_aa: CASSSQVVAVPSYEQYF
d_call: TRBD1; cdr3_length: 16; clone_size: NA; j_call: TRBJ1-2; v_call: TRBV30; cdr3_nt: TGTGCCTGGAGACCTAAAACAGGGGGCGCGAGATATGGCTACACCTTC; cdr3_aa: CAWRPKTGGARYGYTF
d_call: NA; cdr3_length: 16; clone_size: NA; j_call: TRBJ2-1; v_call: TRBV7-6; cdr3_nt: TGTGCCAGCTCCATTCCCACCCGGGCGGGATACAATGAGCAGTTCTTC; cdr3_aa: CASSIPTRAGYNEQFF
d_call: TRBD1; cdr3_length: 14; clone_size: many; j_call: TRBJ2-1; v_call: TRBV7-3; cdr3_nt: TGTGCCAGCAGCTTAGGGGACAGGGCCAATGAGCAGTTCTTC; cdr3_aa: CASSLGDRANEQFF
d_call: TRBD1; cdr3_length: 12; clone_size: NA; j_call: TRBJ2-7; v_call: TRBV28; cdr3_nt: TGTGCCAGCAGTCTCGGGACAGGGGCCGCCTCCTTC; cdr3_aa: CASSLGTGAASF
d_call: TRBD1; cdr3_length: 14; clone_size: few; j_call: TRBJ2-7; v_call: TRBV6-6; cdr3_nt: TGTGCCAGCAGCTATACAGGGGGCTCCTACGAGCAGTACTTC; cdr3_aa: CASSYTGGSYEQYF
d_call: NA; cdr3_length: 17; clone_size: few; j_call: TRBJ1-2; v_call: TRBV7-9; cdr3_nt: TGTGCCAGCAGCGGGAGGCAGGACAACCGAATCTATTATGGCTACACCTTC; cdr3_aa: CASSGRQDNRIYYGYTF
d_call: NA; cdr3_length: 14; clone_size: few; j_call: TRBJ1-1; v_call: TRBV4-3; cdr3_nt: TGCGCCAGCAGCCAAGATGGAACCAAAACTGAAGCTTTCTTT; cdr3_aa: CASSQDGTKTEAFF
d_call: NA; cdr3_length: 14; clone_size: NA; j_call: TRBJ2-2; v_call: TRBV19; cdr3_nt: TGTGCCAGTAGTTCAAACCTTAACACCGGGGAGCTGTTTTTT; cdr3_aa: CASSSNLNTGELFF
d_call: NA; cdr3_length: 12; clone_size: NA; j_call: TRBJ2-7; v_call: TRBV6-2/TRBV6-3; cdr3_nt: TGTGCCAGCAGTTTTGGACATTCCGAGCAGTACTTC; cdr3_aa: CASSFGHSEQYF
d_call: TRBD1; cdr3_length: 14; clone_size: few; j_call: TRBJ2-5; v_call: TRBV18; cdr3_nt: TGTGCCAGCATTCGACAGGGAGCAAAAGAGACCCAGTACTTC; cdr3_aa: CASIRQGAKETQYF
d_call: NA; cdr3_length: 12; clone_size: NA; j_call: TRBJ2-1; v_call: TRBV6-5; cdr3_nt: TGTGCCAGCAGCCGCGGGGCCCATGAGCAGTTCTTC; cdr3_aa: CASSRGAHEQFF
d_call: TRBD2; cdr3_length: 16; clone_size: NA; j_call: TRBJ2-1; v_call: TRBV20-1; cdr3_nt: TGCAGTGCTAGGCTAGCGGGAGGGCCTGTGTACAATGAGCAGTTCTTC; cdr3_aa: CSARLAGGPVYNEQFF
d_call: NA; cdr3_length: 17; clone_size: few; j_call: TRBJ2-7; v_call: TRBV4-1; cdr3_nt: TGCGCCAGCAGCTCCCCCGGAGGCGGTCGACGGACCTACGAGCAGTACTTC; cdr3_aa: CASSSPGGGRRTYEQYF
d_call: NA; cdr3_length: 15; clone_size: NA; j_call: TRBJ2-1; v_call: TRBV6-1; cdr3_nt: TGTGCCAGCAGTGAAGGGCCAAGCTCCTACAATGAGCAGTTCTTC; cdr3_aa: CASSEGPSSYNEQFF
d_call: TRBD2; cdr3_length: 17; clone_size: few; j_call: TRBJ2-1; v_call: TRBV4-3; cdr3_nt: TGCGCCAGCAGTTCCTACCGTAGGGGACTAGGGAACAATGAGCAGTTCTTC; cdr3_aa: CASSSYRRGLGNNEQFF
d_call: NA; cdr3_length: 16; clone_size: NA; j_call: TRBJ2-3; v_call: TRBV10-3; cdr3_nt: TGTGCCATCAGTGAGAAGCAACGACATGGCACAGATACGCAGTATTTT; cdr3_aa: CAISEKQRHGTDTQYF
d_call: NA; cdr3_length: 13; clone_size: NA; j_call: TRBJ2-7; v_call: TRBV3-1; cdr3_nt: TGTGCCAGCAGCCTCTCGACGGGGTACGAGCAGTACTTC; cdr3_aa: CASSLSTGYEQYF
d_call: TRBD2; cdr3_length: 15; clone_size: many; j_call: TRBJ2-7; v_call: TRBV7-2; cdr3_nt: TGTGCCAGCAGCTCCCCGACTAGCGGGTCCTACGAGCAGTACTTC; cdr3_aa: CASSSPTSGSYEQYF
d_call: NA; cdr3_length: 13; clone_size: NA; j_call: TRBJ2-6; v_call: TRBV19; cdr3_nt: TGTGCCAGCTTAACTCTGGGGGCCAACGTCCTGACTTTC; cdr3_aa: CASLTLGANVLTF
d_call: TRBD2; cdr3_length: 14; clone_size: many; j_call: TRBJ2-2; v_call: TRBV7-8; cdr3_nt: TGTGCCAGCAGCTTCGTGGGAGGGGCCGGGGAGCTGTTTTTT; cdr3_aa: CASSFVGGAGELFF
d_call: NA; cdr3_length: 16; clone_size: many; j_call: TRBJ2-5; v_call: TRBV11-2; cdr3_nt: TGTGCCAGCAGCTTAGGGGATACAGCATTAGGAGAGACCCAGTACTTC; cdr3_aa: CASSLGDTALGETQYF
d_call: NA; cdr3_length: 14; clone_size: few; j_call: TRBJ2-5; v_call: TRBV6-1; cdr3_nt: TGTGCCAGCAGTGAACTACAGGGACTGGAGACCCAGTACTTC; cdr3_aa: CASSELQGLETQYF
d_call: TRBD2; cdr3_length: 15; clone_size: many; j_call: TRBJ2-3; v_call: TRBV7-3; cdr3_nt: TGTGCCAGCAGCTCCTCTAGCGGCACTACAGATACGCAGTATTTT; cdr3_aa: CASSSSSGTTDTQYF
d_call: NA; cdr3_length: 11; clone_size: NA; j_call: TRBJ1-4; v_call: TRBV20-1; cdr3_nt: TGCAGTGCTAGGGGGGCGGCAGGTCTGTTTTTT; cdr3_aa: CSARGAAGLFF
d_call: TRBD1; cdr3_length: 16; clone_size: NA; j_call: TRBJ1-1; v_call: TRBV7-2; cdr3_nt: TGTGCCAGCAGCTACAAACCCGAGGGGGCGTGGACTGAAGCTTTCTTT; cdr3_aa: CASSYKPEGAWTEAFF
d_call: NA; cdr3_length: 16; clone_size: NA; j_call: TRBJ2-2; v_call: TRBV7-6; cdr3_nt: TGTGCCAGCCGGCCGGACGTTTGGGGGGTTAGCGGGGAGCTGTTTTTT; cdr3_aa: CASRPDVWGVSGELFF
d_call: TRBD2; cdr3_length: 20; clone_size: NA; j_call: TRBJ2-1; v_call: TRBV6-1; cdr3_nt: TGTGCCAGCAGACCCGAACTTTTTCTAGCGGGAGGAAGCTCCTACAATGAGCAGTTCTTC; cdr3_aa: CASRPELFLAGGSSYNEQFF
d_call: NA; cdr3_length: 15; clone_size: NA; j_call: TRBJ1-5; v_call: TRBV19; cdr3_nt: TGTGCCAGTAGTCGAGGGCGGCCTAGCAATCAGCCCCAGCATTTT; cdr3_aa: CASSRGRPSNQPQHF
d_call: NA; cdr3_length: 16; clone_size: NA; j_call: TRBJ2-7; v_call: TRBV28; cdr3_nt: TGTGCCAGCAGTTCCGCAGTTCCCGGGGTGGTACGCGAGCAGTACTTC; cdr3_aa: CASSSAVPGVVREQYF
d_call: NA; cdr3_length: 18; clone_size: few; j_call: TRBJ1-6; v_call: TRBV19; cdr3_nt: TGTGCCAGTAGTTATGGGGACTCCAAAAGCTCCTATAATTCACCCCTCCACTTT; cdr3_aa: CASSYGDSKSSYNSPLHF
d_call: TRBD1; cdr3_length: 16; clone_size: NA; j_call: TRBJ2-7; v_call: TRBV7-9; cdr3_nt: TGTGCCAGCAGCCTCGGACAGGGGGCGAATACCTACGAGCAGTACTTC; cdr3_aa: CASSLGQGANTYEQYF
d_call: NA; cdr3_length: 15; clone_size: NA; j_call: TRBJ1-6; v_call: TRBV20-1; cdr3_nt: TGCAGTGCTAGAGTGGGACCCTCGGTGGATTCACCCCTCCACTTT; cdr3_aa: CSARVGPSVDSPLHF
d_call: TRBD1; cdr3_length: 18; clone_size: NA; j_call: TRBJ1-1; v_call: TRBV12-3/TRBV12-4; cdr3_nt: TGTGCCAGCCGGAGGGGGGACAGAGCCGAAGCGGTGAACACTGAAGCTTTCTTT; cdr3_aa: CASRRGDRAEAVNTEAFF
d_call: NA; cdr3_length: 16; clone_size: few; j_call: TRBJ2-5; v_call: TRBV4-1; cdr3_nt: TGCGCCAGCAGCCAAGATATCGGAGCTCAGCAAGAGACCCAGTACTTC; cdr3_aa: CASSQDIGAQQETQYF
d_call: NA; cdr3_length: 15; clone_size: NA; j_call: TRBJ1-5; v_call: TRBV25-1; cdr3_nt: TGTGCCAGCGCCGGGAGGGGAACTAGCAATCAGCCCCAGCATTTT; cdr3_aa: CASAGRGTSNQPQHF
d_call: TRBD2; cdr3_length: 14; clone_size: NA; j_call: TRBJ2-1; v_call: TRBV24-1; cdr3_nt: TGTGCCACCAGTGATGTGACTAGCGGGTCTAGGCAGTTCTTC; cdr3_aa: CATSDVTSGSRQFF
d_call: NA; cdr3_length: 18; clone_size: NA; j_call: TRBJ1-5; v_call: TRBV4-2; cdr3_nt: TGTGCCAGCAGCCAAGATCACCCGATATCAGGTTTCAATCAGCCCCAGCATTTT; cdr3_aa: CASSQDHPISGFNQPQHF
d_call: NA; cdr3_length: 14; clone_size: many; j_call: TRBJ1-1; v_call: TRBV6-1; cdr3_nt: TGTGCCAGCAGTGACGGTGCGGGAGCGGCTGAAGCTTTCTTT; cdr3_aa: CASSDGAGAAEAFF
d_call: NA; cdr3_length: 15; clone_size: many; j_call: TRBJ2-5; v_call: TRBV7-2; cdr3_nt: TGTGCCAGCAGCGGTAGGGGGAGGACTCAAGAGACCCAGTACTTC; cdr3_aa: CASSGRGRTQETQYF
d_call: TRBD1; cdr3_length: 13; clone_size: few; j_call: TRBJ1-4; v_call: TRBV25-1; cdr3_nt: TGTGCCAGCGCAGACAGGGCACATGAAAAACTGTTTTTT; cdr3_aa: CASADRAHEKLFF
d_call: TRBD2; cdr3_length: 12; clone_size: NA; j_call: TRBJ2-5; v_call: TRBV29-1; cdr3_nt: TGCAGCACTAGCGGGTCCCAAGAGACCCAGTACTTC; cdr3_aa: CSTSGSQETQYF
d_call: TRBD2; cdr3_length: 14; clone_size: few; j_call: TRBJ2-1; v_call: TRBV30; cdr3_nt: TGTGCCTGGAGTGGGACTAGCTCCTACAATGAGCAGTTCTTC; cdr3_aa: CAWSGTSSYNEQFF